This T cell receptor beta chain was identified in a study of blood T cell repertoires in COVID-19. Study as a whole: Collection of acute and convalescent COVID-19 samples took place in the United States, Italy and Spain.

The V gene end was trimmed by 4 bases and the J gene end by 6 bases; junction bases not matched to a gene: 5. Germline values: CDR1 SGHTA, CDR2 FQGTGA. The CDR3 has 15 residues. Only one count was recorded for this clone. Some clones are missing from TCRdb's copy, which holds only in-frame ones; the method was immunoSEQ multiplex PCR. The sample consists of fewer than 250,000 clones, more than 85% of them appearing once. The TCR comes from a man between 40 and 49 years old with acute or convalescent COVID-19. The chain is built from TRBV7-3 and TRBJ2-1; 11 bases align to TRBD2. Sequencing used peripheral blood. The CDR3 spells CASSSGGTSGNEQFF. Here the CDR3 DNA reads TGTGCCAGCAGCTCAGGAGGGACTAGCGGCAATGAGCAGTTCTTC.